This T cell receptor beta chain comes out of a study of blood T cell repertoires in COVID-19. The overall study: Donors in the United States, Italy and Spain gave samples during acute or convalescent COVID-19. T cells, B-cell-depleted T cells, or PBMCs provided the cDNA or gDNA that served as material.

V lost 6 bases and J lost 7, with 24 bases in between. The CDR3 spans 16 residues. Germline CDR1 reads SNHLY; CDR2 reads FYNNEI. In the source study's methods: From reference gene primer amplification, estimates of nucleated cell counts were derived. The assay was immunoSEQ multiplex PCR, and TCRdb's table has in-frame clones only and misses some. V, J and clone size were drawn from that table, and D and trimming were deduced from the DNA. Among 200,000 to 250,000 clones, 65% to 85% were seen once, and the ten largest hold less than 2.5%. V usage is TRBV2 and J usage is TRBJ2-5, with D possibly TRBD1 on 5 matching bases. What was sequenced was peripheral blood. This TCR was recovered from a woman aged 55-69 years with acute or convalescent COVID-19. The CDR3 sequence is CASSERPVRGRATQYF. Written as DNA, the CDR3 is TGTGCCAGCAGCGAAAGACCCGTAAGGGGTCGCGCGACCCAGTACTTC.